The 5 T cell receptor beta chains below come from one sample, sequenced in a study of T cells expressing NK-cell markers. TCRdb processed the 5' RACE reads again and assigns one entry to each CDR3 protein, with no DNA. The ten top clones account for approximately 4%, within a sample of 550,000 to 600,000 distinct CDR3 sequences. The sample taken for sequencing was blood T cells: a sorted CD56 or NKG2C T cell subset, CD4+ or CD8+ T cells, or bulk PBMC T cells (not recorded which). The receptors shown here come from a man in his late teens or twenties in good health.

This chain connects TRBV5-1 to TRBJ2-2; without DNA, the TCRdb call of TRBD1 cannot be checked. The germline V gene encodes CDR1 SGHRS and CDR2 YFSETQ. The CDR3 sequence is 13 residues long. This CDR3 reads CASSSGPTGELFF.

The chain employs TRBV28 and TRBJ1-1; the TCRdb D gene call, TRBD1, has no DNA to confirm it. From germline, CDR1 is MDHEN and CDR2 SYDVKM. This CDR3 is built from 15 residues. The CDR3 region is CASSSPRDRSTEAFF.

The chain joins TRBV25-1 to TRBJ2-2; the D call from TCRdb, TRBD2, cannot be confirmed without DNA. Per germline, CDR1 MGHDK and CDR2 SYGVNS. The CDR3 consists of 17 residues. The CDR3 here is CASSTGLAGAYTGELFF.

The chain couples TRBV6-1 to TRBJ2-1; TCRdb reports TRBD2, a call that lacks DNA to check it against. Per the germline V gene, CDR1 is MNHNS and CDR2 is SASEGT. There are 14 residues in the CDR3. This chain's CDR3 is CASSRTMVYSEQFF.

The CDR3 here is CASSSTGTSGSWGTDTQYF. The chain employs TRBV11-2 and TRBJ2-3; the D call of TRBD2 rests on TCRdb alone, since no DNA is present to check it. The CDR3 runs to 19 residues. Germline V gene sequence: CDR1 SGHAT, CDR2 FQNNGV.